A selection of T cell receptor beta chains follows, all from one sample in a study of control samples from healthy donors and cancer patients. Clones were sequenced by immunoSEQ multiplex PCR, and TCRdb holds only the in-frame ones, with some missing. This sample has approximately 130,000 clones, with roughly 86% found just once. The sequenced sample was blood. Source of these receptors: a man aged 55 to 69 in good health. Both conserved end residues are part of each CDR3.

TRBJ2-7	TRBV27	CASRRQGSNEQYF
TRBJ1-5	TRBV19	CASSTAGTGSNQPQHF
TRBJ2-1	TRBV5-1	CASSPGTNEQFF
TRBJ2-2	TRBV5-1	CASSLKRQDRVGELFF
TRBJ1-2	TRBV9	CASRFQEHGYTF
TRBJ1-5	TRBV30	CAWSPGVNQPQHF
TRBJ1-5	TRBV6-2/TRBV6-3	CASSYETRGQPQHF
TRBJ1-5	TRBV2	CASSGWSNQPQHF
TRBJ1-6	TRBV7-2	CASSSSGTGSNSPLHF
TRBJ1-2	TRBV6-1	CASSEASGTYGYTF
TRBJ2-7	TRBV5-8	CASSQAGGWTYEQYF
TRBJ1-3	TRBV5-5	CASSLGFSLVGNTIYF
TRBJ1-5	TRBV7-6	CASSSTALRPQHF
TRBJ2-1	TRBV28	CASRMTGPSYNEQFF
TRBJ1-1	TRBV19	CASSWTATLNTEAFF
TRBJ1-5	TRBV5-6	CASSLGQLSNQPQHF
TRBJ1-6	TRBV7-9	CASTPWRNNSPLHF
TRBJ1-2	TRBV28	CASSLPQGNGYTF
TRBJ2-1	TRBV10-3	CAINRDVRMDEQFF